A selection of T cell receptor beta chains follows, all from one sample in a study of cytomegalovirus exposure and HLA in healthy donors. Libraries were prepared by immunoSEQ multiplex PCR; TCRdb keeps only in-frame clonotypes and omits some of them. The sample contains over 150,000 clones, 68% of which appear only once. Material: PBMCs. The receptors were sampled from a man in his forties or fifties in good health and CMV-seronegative. The CDR3 runs from the conserved cysteine through the conserved F or W. The D gene is left open where the match is weak. A clone size is listed for some rows: how often the clone was seen (once, few, many), or a class if it is expanded.

J gene	V gene	clone size	D gene	CDR3 protein	CDR3 DNA
TRBJ1-2	TRBV7-2	.	TRBD1	CASSSGTADGGYTF	TGTGCCAGCAGCTCCGGGACAGCCGATGGGGGCTACACCTTC
TRBJ1-5	TRBV15	.	TRBD1	CATSSPAGRGLVSNQPQHF	TGTGCCACCAGCAGTCCGGCGGGCAGGGGGTTGGTCAGCAATCAGCCCCAGCATTTT
TRBJ1-4	TRBV29-1	few	.	CSVGRDFNEKLFF	TGCAGCGTTGGCCGGGACTTCAATGAAAAACTGTTTTTT
TRBJ1-1	TRBV5-6	.	TRBD1	CASSLDRVNTEAFF	TGTGCCAGCAGCCTGGACAGGGTGAACACTGAAGCTTTCTTT
TRBJ2-7	TRBV6-7	.	.	CASTGYAGQLVTYEQYF	TGTGCCAGCACAGGGTACGCCGGGCAGCTAGTTACCTACGAGCAGTACTTC
TRBJ1-2	TRBV6-1	.	TRBD1	CASNTPGGVFYGYTF	TGTGCCAGCAACACCCCAGGGGGCGTTTTCTATGGCTACACCTTC
TRBJ2-5	TRBV9	.	TRBD2	CASSVAIAGEKETQYF	TGTGCCAGCAGCGTAGCTATAGCGGGGGAGAAAGAGACCCAGTACTTC
TRBJ2-7	TRBV7-2	.	.	CASSQIYEQYF	TGTGCCAGCAGCCAGATCTACGAGCAGTACTTC
TRBJ2-7	TRBV6-1	medium-sized	TRBD2	CASSELADPYEQYF	TGTGCCAGCAGTGAACTAGCGGATCCCTACGAGCAGTACTTC
TRBJ1-1	TRBV6-4	few	.	CASSLGAEGEAFF	TGTGCCAGCAGCCTTGGGGCGGAGGGAGAAGCTTTCTTT
TRBJ2-2	TRBV5-1	.	TRBD1	CASSLPGQLQNTGELFF	TGCGCCAGCAGCTTGCCGGGACAGCTCCAGAACACCGGGGAGCTGTTTTTT
TRBJ2-3	TRBV5-4	.	.	CASSLDRHTDTQYF	TGTGCCAGCAGCTTGGACAGACACACAGATACGCAGTATTTT
TRBJ2-3	TRBV7-6	.	TRBD2	CASSSTSGRTDTQYF	TGTGCCAGCAGCTCGACTAGCGGTCGGACAGATACGCAGTATTTT
TRBJ1-1	TRBV19	.	TRBD1	CASSPRDRGMNTEAFF	TGTGCCAGTAGTCCCCGGGACAGGGGGATGAACACTGAAGCTTTCTTT